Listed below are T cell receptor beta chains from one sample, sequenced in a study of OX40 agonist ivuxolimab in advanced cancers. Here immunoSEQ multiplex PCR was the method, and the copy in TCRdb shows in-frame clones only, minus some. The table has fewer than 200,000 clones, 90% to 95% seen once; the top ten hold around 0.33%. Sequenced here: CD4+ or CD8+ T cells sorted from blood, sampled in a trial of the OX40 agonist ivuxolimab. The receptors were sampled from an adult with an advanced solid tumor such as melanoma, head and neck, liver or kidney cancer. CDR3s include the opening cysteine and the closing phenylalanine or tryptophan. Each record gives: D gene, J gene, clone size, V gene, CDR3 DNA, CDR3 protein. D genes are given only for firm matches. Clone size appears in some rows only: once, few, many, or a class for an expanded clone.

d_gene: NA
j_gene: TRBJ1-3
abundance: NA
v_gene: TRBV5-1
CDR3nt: TGCGCCAGCAGCTTGTCCCCGGGGGGAAACACCATATATTTT
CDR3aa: CASSLSPGGNTIYF

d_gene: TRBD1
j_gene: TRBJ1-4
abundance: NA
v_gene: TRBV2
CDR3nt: TGTGCCAGCAGGGGGGACAGGGGGGATGAAAAACTGTTTTTT
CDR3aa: CASRGDRGDEKLFF

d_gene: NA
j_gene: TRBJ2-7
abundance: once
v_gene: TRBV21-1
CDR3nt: TGTGCCAGCAGCAAAGAGGGGACAGGGGTTCACGAGCAGTACTTC
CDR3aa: CASSKEGTGVHEQYF

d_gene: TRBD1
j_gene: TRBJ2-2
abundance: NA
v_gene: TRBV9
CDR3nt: TGTGCCAGCAGCGTAAGAGGACAGGGTTTCGGTCAGAACACCGGGGAGCTGTTTTTT
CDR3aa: CASSVRGQGFGQNTGELFF

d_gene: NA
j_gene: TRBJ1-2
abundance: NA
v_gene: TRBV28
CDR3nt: TGTGCCAGCAGTCCTGGTAGTGACTATGGCTACACCTTC
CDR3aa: CASSPGSDYGYTF

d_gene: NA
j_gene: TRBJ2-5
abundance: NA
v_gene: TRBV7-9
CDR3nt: TGTGCCAGCAGCTCCCGGACTCAAGAGACCCAGTACTTC
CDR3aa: CASSSRTQETQYF

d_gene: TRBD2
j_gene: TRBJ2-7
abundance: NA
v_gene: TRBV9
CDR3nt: TGTGCCAGCAGCCCACAGAGGGACTATAACTCCTACGAGCAGTACTTC
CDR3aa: CASSPQRDYNSYEQYF

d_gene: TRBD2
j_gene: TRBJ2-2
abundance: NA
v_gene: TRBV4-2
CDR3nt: TGTGCCAGCAGCCATATTGGGCGGGAGACGGTCGGGGAGCTGTTTTTT
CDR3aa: CASSHIGRETVGELFF

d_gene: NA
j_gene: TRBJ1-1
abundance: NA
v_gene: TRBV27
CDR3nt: TGTGCCAGCAGTTTAGGGGGCCTCCCCTCTGAAGCTTTCTTT
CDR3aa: CASSLGGLPSEAFF

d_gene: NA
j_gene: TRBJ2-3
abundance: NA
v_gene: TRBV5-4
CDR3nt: TGTGCCAGCAGCTTGGGCGGGCCCCGCACAGATACGCAGTATTTT
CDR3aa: CASSLGGPRTDTQYF

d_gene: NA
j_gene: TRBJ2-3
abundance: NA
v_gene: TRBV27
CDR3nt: TGTGCCAGCAGTTTATGGTTAGCAACAGATACGCAGTATTTT
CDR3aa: CASSLWLATDTQYF

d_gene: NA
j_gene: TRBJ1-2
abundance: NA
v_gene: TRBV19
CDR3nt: TGTGCCAGTATGCGAGCTGCCCGGGGGCGGTATGGCTACACCTTC
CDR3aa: CASMRAARGRYGYTF

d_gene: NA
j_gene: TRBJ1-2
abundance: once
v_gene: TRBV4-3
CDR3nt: TGCGCCAGCAGCCAAGAAGGAGGCAGTTACTATGGCTACACCTTC
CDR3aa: CASSQEGGSYYGYTF

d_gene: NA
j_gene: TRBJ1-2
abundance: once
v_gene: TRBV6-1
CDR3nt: TGTGCCAGCAGGGTTTGGGGCTACACCTTC
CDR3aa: CASRVWGYTF

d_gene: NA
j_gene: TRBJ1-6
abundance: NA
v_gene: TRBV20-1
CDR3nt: TGCAGTGCAACACCACAAGAGGGCCTCCACTTT
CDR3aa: CSATPQEGLHF

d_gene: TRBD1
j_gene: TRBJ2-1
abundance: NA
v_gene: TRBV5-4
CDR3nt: TGTGCCAGCAGCTTGGGACAGGGGGCCGGGCGCTACAATGAGCAGTTCTTC
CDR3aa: CASSLGQGAGRYNEQFF

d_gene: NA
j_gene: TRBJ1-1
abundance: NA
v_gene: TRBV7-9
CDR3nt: TGTGCCAGCAGCCCTAGAGGGCCCCGGGAAGCTTTCTTT
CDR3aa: CASSPRGPREAFF

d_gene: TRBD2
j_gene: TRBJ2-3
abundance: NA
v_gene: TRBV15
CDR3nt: TGTGCCACCAGCGGGCGGGGGGGCAATGGGGATACGCAGTATTTT
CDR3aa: CATSGRGGNGDTQYF

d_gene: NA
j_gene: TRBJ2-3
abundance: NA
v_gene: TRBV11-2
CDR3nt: TGTGCCAGCAGCTTAGGGACAGGCACAGATACGCAGTATTTT
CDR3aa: CASSLGTGTDTQYF

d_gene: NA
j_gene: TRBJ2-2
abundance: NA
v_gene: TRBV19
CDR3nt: TGTGCCAGTAAGAACCTAGCGTTGAACACCGGGGAGCTGTTTTTT
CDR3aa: CASKNLALNTGELFF

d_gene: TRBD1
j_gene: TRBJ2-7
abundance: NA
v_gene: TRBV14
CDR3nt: TGTGCCAGCAGCCAGGGACAGTACTCCTACGAGCAGTACTTC
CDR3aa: CASSQGQYSYEQYF

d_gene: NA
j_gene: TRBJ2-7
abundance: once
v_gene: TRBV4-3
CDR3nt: TGCGCCAGCAGCCAAGTGGGGGTGGGAGAGCAGTACTTC
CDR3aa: CASSQVGVGEQYF

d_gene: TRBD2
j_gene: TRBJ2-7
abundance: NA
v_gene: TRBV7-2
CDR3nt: TGTGCCAGCAGCTTGACTAGCGGGAGGGCTAACGAGCAGTACTTC
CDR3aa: CASSLTSGRANEQYF

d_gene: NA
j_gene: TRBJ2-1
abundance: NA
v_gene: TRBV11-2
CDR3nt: TGTGCCAGCAGCTTAGTTAGTGCGGCTTACAATGAGCAGTTCTTC
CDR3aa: CASSLVSAAYNEQFF

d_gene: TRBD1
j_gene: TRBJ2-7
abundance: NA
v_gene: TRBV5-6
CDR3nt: TGTGCCAGCAGCTCAAGGACAGGGTTTGAGCAGTACTTC
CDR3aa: CASSSRTGFEQYF

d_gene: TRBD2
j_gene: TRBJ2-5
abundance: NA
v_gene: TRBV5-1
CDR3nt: TGCGCCAGCAGCTTGGGAGCGGGGACCCAAGAGACCCAGTACTTC
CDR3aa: CASSLGAGTQETQYF

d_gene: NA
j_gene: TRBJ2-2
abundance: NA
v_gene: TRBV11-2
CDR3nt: TGTGCCAGCAGCTTAGAGTCCGGTGGGGAGCTGTTTTTT
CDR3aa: CASSLESGGELFF

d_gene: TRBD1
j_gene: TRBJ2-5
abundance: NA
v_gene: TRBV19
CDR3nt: TGTGCCAGTAGTACCGGACAGGCCCACCAAGAGACCCAGTACTTC
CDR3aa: CASSTGQAHQETQYF

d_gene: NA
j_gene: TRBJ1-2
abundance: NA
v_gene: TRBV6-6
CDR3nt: TGTGCCAGCGTTGACAGTATAGGCGGCTACACCTTC
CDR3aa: CASVDSIGGYTF

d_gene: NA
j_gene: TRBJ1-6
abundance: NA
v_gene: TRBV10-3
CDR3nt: TGTGCCATCAGACCCGATCGCGGACCCAATTCACCCCTCCACTTT
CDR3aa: CAIRPDRGPNSPLHF

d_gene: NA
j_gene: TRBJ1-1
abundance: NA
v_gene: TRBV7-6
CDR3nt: TGTGCCAGCAGCTTAGGGCAGGCAGTGAACACTGAAGCTTTCTTT
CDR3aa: CASSLGQAVNTEAFF

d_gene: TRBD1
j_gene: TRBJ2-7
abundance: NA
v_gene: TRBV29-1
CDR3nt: TGCAGCGCCGGACAGGGTTCGCCCTCCTACGAGCAGTACTTC
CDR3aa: CSAGQGSPSYEQYF

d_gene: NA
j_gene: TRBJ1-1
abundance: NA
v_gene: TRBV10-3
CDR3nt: TGTGCCATCAGTGAAAATTTAAGGGCCGGGAACACTGAAGCTTTCTTT
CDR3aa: CAISENLRAGNTEAFF

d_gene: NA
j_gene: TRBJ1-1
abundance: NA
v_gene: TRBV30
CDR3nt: TGTGCCTGGAGGGGATTCGGGGAGTACACTGAAGCTTTCTTT
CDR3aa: CAWRGFGEYTEAFF

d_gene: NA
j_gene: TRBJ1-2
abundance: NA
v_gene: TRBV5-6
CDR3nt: TGTGCCAGCAGCTTATTCAAACAGGGTATAGGTGGCTACACCTTC
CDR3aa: CASSLFKQGIGGYTF

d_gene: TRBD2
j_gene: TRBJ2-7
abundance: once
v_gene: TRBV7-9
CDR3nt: TGTGCCAGCAGCCGGAATTCTCCTAGCGGGAGAGCCTACGAGCAGTACTTC
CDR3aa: CASSRNSPSGRAYEQYF

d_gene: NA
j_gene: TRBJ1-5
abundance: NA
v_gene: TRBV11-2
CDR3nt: TGTGCCAGCAGCTTAGGAAGGGGAAAGGGCAATCAGCCCCAGCATTTT
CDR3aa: CASSLGRGKGNQPQHF

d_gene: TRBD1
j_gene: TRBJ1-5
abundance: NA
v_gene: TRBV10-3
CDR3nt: TGTGCCGTTACAGGGGGCGCGGGTCAGCCCCAGCATTTT
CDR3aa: CAVTGGAGQPQHF

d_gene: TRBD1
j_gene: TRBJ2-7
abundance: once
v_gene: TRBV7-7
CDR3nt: TGTGCTAGCAGCCGCGGACAGGGAAACTCCTACGAGCAGTACTTC
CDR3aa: CASSRGQGNSYEQYF

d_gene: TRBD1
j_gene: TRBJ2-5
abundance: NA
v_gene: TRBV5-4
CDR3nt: TGTGCCAGCAGCGACAGGGGGCTGTGGGAGACCCAGTACTTC
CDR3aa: CASSDRGLWETQYF

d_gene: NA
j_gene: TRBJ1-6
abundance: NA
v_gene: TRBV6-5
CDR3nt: TGTGCCAGCACCCCCCGGGACCATTATTCACCCCTCCACTTT
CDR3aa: CASTPRDHYSPLHF

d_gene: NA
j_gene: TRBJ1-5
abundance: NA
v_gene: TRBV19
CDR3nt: TGTGCCAGTAGCATAGACGACCCTAGGGCGCCCCAGCATTTT
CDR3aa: CASSIDDPRAPQHF

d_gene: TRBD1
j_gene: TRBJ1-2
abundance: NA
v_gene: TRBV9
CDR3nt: TGTGCCAGCAGCGTAGAAGGGCGACAGGGACACGGCTACACCTTC
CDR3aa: CASSVEGRQGHGYTF

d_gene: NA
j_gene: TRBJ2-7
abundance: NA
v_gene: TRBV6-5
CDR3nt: TGTGCCAGCAGTTACTCCTCTTACGAGCAGTACTTC
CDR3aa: CASSYSSYEQYF

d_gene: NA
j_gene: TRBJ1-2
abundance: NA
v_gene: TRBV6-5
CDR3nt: TGTGCCAGCAGTTACTTGAAGAACTATGGCTACACCTTC
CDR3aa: CASSYLKNYGYTF

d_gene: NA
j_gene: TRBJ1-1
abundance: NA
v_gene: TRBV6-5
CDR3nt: TGTGCCAGCCTGGGGGGTGGTGAAGCTTTCTTT
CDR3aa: CASLGGGEAFF

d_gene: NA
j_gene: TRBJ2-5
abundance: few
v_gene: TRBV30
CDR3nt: TGTGCCTGGAGTGTGGGGGGGCGAGAGACCCAGTACTTC
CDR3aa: CAWSVGGRETQYF

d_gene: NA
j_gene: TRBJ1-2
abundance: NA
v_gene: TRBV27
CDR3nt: TGTGCCAGCAGCGACCCGGATTTCTATGGCTACACCTTC
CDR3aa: CASSDPDFYGYTF

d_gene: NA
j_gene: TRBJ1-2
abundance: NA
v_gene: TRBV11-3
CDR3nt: TGTGCCAGCAGCTTAGGAATCATAGTGAAGTATGGCTACACCTTC
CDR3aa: CASSLGIIVKYGYTF

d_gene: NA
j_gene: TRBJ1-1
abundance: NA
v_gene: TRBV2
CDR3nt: TGTGCCAGCAGTGAAAGGGTCCCACTGGGGTACGCTGAAGCTTTCTTT
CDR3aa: CASSERVPLGYAEAFF